Presented here are 6 T cell receptor beta chains from one specimen sequenced in a study of cytomegalovirus exposure and HLA in healthy donors. PCR was performed using 60 Vbeta and 13 Jbeta primers. The protocol was immunoSEQ multiplex PCR, while the TCRdb copy is restricted to in-frame clones and leaves out a portion. This repertoire shows about 150,000 clones, over 70% found once; its top ten account for more than 3%. Sequencing input: PBMCs. All receptors come from a male donor in good health and CMV-seronegative.

This chain joins TRBV7-2 and TRBJ2-7; 14 bases line up with TRBD2. This CDR3 region has 16 residues. Trimming at V came to 5 bases and at J to 7 bases, leaving 10 bases not matched to a gene. The V gene's germline CDR1 is SGHTA and CDR2 FQGNSA. The CDR3 protein is CASSPPTSGRVREQYF. The CDR3 region has the DNA TGTGCCAGCAGCCCGCCGACTAGCGGGAGGGTGAGAGAGCAGTACTTC.

The genes are TRBV5-6 and TRBJ2-2; D is perhaps TRBD2 (5 bases). The CDR3 is 16 amino acids. Trimming shortened V by 4 bases and J by 0 bases, and 13 bases separated the two germline ends. CDR1 and CDR2 (germline): SGHDT, YYEEEE. CDR3 in amino acids: CASSSYSGANTGELFF. CDR3 coding DNA: TGTGCCAGCAGCAGTTATTCCGGGGCGAACACCGGGGAGCTGTTTTTT.

The chain recombines TRBV9 with TRBJ2-2, with 7 nucleotides matching TRBD1. With 4 bases clipped from V and 5 bases from J, the junction kept 8 bases outside the gene matches. Germline lookup yields CDR1 SGDLS and CDR2 YYNGEE. The CDR3 is made up of 15 amino acids. The CDR3: CASSLRDRKTGELFF. CDR3 in DNA: TGTGCCAGCAGCCTCCGGGACAGAAAAACCGGGGAGCTGTTTTTT.

This chain links TRBV10-3 with TRBJ2-1, with 9 bases aligning to TRBD2. Trimming cost V 2 bases and J 6 bases; bases outside gene matches: 8. The germline CDR1 and CDR2 sequences are ENHRY and SYGVKD. CDR3 length: 16 amino acids. CDR3 sequence (DNA): TGTGCCATCAGTGAGACCGGGACTAGCTCTATCAATGAGCAGTTCTTC. Its protein product is CAISETGTSSINEQFF.

The CDR3 sequence is CASSPGSTADTQYF. The CDR3 nucleotides are TGTGCCAGCAGCCCCGGGAGTACCGCAGATACGCAGTATTTT. The rearrangement uses TRBV9 and TRBJ2-3; the D gene is possibly TRBD2 (6 bases). The CDR3 contains 14 residues. The V and J ends lost 4 bases and 4 bases respectively, with 13 bases between them. The V gene's germline CDR1 is SGDLS and CDR2 YYNGEE. Looking up the rest from reference TRBV9 and TRBJ2-3 gives the full variable domain: DSGVTQTPKHLITATGQRVTLRCSPRSGDLSVYWYQQSLDQGLQFLIQYYNGEERAKGNILERFSAQQFPDLHSELNLSSLELGDSALYFCASSPGSTADTQYFGPGTRLTVL.

This chain connects TRBV28 to TRBJ1-5, with D possibly TRBD1 on 6 matching bases. Per the germline V gene, CDR1 is MDHEN and CDR2 is SYDVKM. CDR3 length: 14 amino acids. Between the trimmed V and J ends, which lost 4 bases and 3 bases, there was a span of 10 bases. The CDR3 DNA sequence: TGTGCCAGCAGTTCAGGACAGCACAATCAGCCCCAGCATTTT. This codes for CASSSGQHNQPQHF.